The present T cell receptor (beta chain) was sequenced within a study of blood T cell repertoires in COVID-19. V was shortened by 5 bases and J by 8 bases, with 15 bases between the two germline ends. CDR1 is SGHAT and CDR2 is FQNNGV in the germline V gene. The CDR3 contains 14 residues. TCRdb's copy holds only in-frame clones and misses some; the assay was immunoSEQ multiplex PCR. The profile covers about 68,000 clones, with about 82% appearing a single time and roughly 24% taken by the ten largest. Sequences were obtained from peripheral blood. The TCR originated in a man aged 50-60 years with acute or convalescent COVID-19. The J gene is TRBJ1-4, the V gene TRBV11-2; weak D call: TRBD1 (5 bases). The CDR3 reads CASSPGRDQEKLFF. The CDR3 DNA sequence: TGTGCCAGCAGCCCAGGCAGGGATCAAGAAAAACTGTTTTTT.